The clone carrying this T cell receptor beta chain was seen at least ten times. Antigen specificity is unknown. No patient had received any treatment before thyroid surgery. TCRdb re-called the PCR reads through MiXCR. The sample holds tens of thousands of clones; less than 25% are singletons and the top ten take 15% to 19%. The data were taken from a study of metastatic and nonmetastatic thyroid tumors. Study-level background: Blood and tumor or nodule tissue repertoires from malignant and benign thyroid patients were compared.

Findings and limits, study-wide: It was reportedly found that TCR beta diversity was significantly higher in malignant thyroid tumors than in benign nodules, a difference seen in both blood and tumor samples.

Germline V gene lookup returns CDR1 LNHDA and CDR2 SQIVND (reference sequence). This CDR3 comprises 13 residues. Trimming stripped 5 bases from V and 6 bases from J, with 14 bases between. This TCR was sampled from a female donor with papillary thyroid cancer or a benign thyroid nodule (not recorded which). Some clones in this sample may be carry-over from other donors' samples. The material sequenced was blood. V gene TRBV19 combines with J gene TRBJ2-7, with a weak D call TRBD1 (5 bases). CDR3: CASSVTGRGEQYF. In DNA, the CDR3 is TGTGCCAGTAGTGTGACGGGTAGGGGCGAGCAGTACTTC.